This TCR beta chain is from a study of blood T cell repertoires in COVID-19. Participants were aged about 18 to 100 years from some 24 US areas. The CDR3 is 15 residues long. Germline trimming cut 5 bases from V and 1 base from J; bases unmatched to any gene: 6. In germline, CDR1 is KGHSH, CDR2 LQKENI. Only in-frame clones appear in the TCRdb table, and some are missing; sequencing was by immunoSEQ multiplex PCR. Of around 250,000 clones listed, more than 70% were seen once; the top ten hold 1% to 1.5%. The sample was PBMCs or T cells enriched from blood (not recorded which). The receptor's source is a woman aged 40 to 50 with acute COVID-19. This sequence joins TRBV18 and TRBJ1-1; 8 bases match TRBD1. The CDR3 DNA reads as TGTGCCAGCTCATTCTCCGGGACAGGGAACACTGAAGCTTTCTTT. This codes for CASSFSGTGNTEAFF.